This T cell receptor beta chain was sequenced in a study of blood T cell repertoires in COVID-19. Study as a whole: Some COVID-19 samples were acute and others convalescent; all came from the United States, Italy and Spain.

TCRdb's table, derived via immunoSEQ multiplex PCR, lists solely in-frame clones and lacks some. This table holds 300,000 to 400,000 clones, approximately 87% found once. The CDR3 has 12 amino acids. The ends were cut back, 1 base at V and 4 bases at J, with 4 bases in the middle. Germline V CDR1 and CDR2: SEHNR, FQNEAQ (reference sequence). The V gene is TRBV7-9, the J gene TRBJ1-2, with D unclear. This TCR was sampled from a woman aged 50 to 60 with active or convalescent COVID-19. Input material: peripheral blood. CDR3 DNA sequence: TGTGCCAGCAGCTTAGATCTCTATGGCTACACCTTC. It yields the protein CASSLDLYGYTF.